A single sample gave rise to the 4 T cell receptor beta chains below, sequenced in a study of CD8 T cells in ankylosing spondylitis. TCRdb analysed the 5' RACE reads with MiXCR anew, one entry per CDR3 protein. The table lists 39,000 or so distinct CDR3 sequences, less than 4% of them singletons. The sample comprised blood, either unsorted or a sorted T cell fraction (not recorded which). These receptors were taken from a male donor with ankylosing spondylitis or in good health (not recorded which).

This clonotype occurred many times. This chain uses TRBV9 with TRBJ2-5, with 10 bases matching TRBD2. Germline values: CDR1 SGDLS, CDR2 YYNGEE. Unmatched junction bases numbered 10, after V lost 4 bases and J lost 4 bases. The CDR3 sequence is 16 residues long. DNA for the CDR3: TGTGCCAGCAGCTCCCGAGCGGGGGGGCTGGGAGAGACCCAGTACTTC. Amino acids: CASSSRAGGLGETQYF.

This clonotype was recorded at least ten times. The chain uses TRBV9 and TRBJ2-2; TRBD2 matches at 11 bases. The germline V gene has CDR1 SGDLS and CDR2 YYNGEE. The CDR3 covers 16 residues. V trimming: 0 bases; J trimming: 7 bases; junction bases outside the gene matches: 5. The CDR3 reads CASSVVTSGGDGELFF. CDR3 nucleotides: TGTGCCAGCAGCGTAGTTACTAGCGGGGGCGACGGGGAGCTGTTTTTT.

This clonotype appeared a few times. The chain couples TRBV9 to TRBJ1-1; maybe TRBD1 (5 bases). The CDR3 sequence is 14 residues long. The germline V and J ends were trimmed by 0 bases and 10 bases, with 16 bases remaining between them. The germline V gene encodes CDR1 SGDLS and CDR2 YYNGEE. CDR3 region: CASSVDLGYGAAFF. The CDR3 DNA reads TGTGCCAGCAGCGTAGATTTGGGGTACGGGGCAGCTTTCTTT.

This clonotype was recorded many times. The CDR3 nucleotides read TGTGCCAGCAGCGTCTCCGTAGCGGGTTCTAGCACAGATACGCAGTATTTT. Its translation: CASSVSVAGSSTDTQYF. This chain links TRBV9 with TRBJ2-3; 7 nucleotides match TRBD2. Germline V lookup: CDR1 SGDLS, CDR2 YYNGEE. The V segment lost 2 bases and the J segment 0 bases; nucleotides outside the gene matches: 9. This CDR3 has 17 amino acids.